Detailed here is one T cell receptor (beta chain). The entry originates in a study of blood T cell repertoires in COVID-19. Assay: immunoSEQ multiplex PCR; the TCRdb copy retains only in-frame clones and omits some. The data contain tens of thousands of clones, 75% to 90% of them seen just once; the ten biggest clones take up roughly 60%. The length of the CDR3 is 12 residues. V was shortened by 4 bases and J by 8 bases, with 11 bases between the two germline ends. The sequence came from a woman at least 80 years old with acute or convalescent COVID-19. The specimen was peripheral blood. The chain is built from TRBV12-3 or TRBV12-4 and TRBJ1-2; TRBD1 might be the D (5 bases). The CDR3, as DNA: TGTGCCAGCAGTTACAGGAGCTTGGGCTACACCTTC. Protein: CASSYRSLGYTF.